A single sample is the source of the 23 T cell receptor beta chains below, sequenced in a study of blood T cells in healthy people across ages. A second PCR, run for about 7 to 11 cycles, used a sample-barcoded 5' primer plus a J-beta primer mix. TCRdb used MiXCR to reprocess the 5' RACE reads, holding one entry per CDR3 protein. Of around 1,500,000 distinct CDR3 sequences detected, approximately 30% appear once; the ten largest clones hold about 8%. The material sequenced was blood. These receptors originate from a woman aged 25-40 years in good health.

CDR3 sequence: CASSLGRPSYEQYF. Here the CDR3 DNA reads TGTGCCAGCAGCTTGGGCCGACCCTCCTACGAGCAGTACTTC. The V gene is TRBV5-5, the J gene TRBJ2-7; D is unresolved. Germline assignment: CDR1 SGHKS and CDR2 YYEKEE (reference sequence). V lost 0 bases to trimming and J lost 0 bases, with 7 bases between them. This CDR3 region has 14 residues.

This clonotype showed up just once. One junction end disagrees with the germline gene, perhaps due to a read error. The genes are TRBV7-2 and TRBJ2-5; D gene uncertain. CDR1 and CDR2 (germline): SGHTA, FQGNSA. The CDR3 is 17 residues long. This CDR3 is CASSIGGWVQKEETPYF. For the CDR3, the DNA is TGTGCCAGCAGCATAGGCGGATGGGTCCAGAAGGAAGAGACCCCGTACTTC. Full variable domain (remainder filled in from reference TRBV7-2 and TRBJ2-5): GAGVSQSPSNKVTEKGKDVELRCDPISGHTALYWYRQSLGQGLEFLIYFQGNSAPDKSGLPSDRFSAERTGGSVSTLTIQRTQQEDSAVYLCASSIGGWVQKEETPYFGPGTRLLVL.

There are many counts of this clonotype. This sequence joins TRBV29-1 and TRBJ2-5; 8 bases agree with TRBD2. The germline V gene encodes CDR1 SQVTM and CDR2 ANQGSEA. This CDR3 has 14 residues. Unmatched junction bases numbered 11, after V lost 4 bases and J lost 7 bases. The chain's CDR3 is CSVVPLAGRGTQYF. DNA of the CDR3: TGCAGCGTTGTTCCGTTAGCGGGAAGAGGGACCCAGTACTTC.

Concerning this clonotype itself: This could be a read error, since a much larger clone is one nucleotide away. This rearrangement joins TRBV12-3 or TRBV12-4 to TRBJ2-7; D uncertain. Gene TRBJ2-1 matches the end of the DNA better, so the J call may be wrong. The CDR3 totals 16 residues. CDR3 nucleotide sequence: TGTGCCAGCAGACCTCCAGCGTCCGGTAGCTCCTACGAGCAGTTCTTC. Translation: CASRPPASGSSYEQFF.

The chain combines TRBV2 with TRBJ2-1; no reliable D call. This CDR3 region has 14 residues. Per the germline V gene, CDR1 is SNHLY and CDR2 is FYNNEI. V was shortened by 11 bases and J by 3 bases, with 17 bases between the two germline ends. CDR3 sequence: CAQARSGRYNEQFF. Written as DNA, the CDR3 is TGTGCCCAGGCTCGGAGTGGGCGCTACAATGAGCAGTTCTTC.

This chain connects TRBV11-3 to TRBJ1-1; D is ambiguous. The germline gives CDR1 SGHNT, CDR2 YENEEA. The CDR3 contains 16 residues. V lost 4 bases, J lost 1 base, and 16 bases lay in between. The CDR3 reads CASSSRSRGTNTEAFF. As DNA, the CDR3 is TGTGCCAGCAGCTCAAGGTCCCGGGGTACGAACACTGAAGCTTTCTTT. The full variable domain, in which reference TRBV11-3 and TRBJ1-1 provide the parts outside the CDR3, is EAGVVQSPRYKIIEKKQPVAFWCNPISGHNTLYWYLQNLGQGPELLIRYENEEAVDDSQLPKDRFSAERLKGVDSTLKIQPAELGDSAVYLCASSSRSRGTNTEAFFGQGTRLTVV.

The rearrangement uses TRBV7-9 and TRBJ1-6, with D possibly TRBD1 on 5 matching bases. The CDR3 is 20 amino acids. Trimming took 5 bases from V and 0 from J, leaving 23 bases between them. Looked up from germline, CDR1 is SEHNR and CDR2 is FQNEAQ (reference sequence). The DNA for the CDR3 is TGTGCCAGCAGCCACCAGCAGCGGACACCCCCGAGCTCCTATAATTCACCCCTCCACTTT. It yields the protein CASSHQQRTPPSSYNSPLHF.

This clonotype was counted between two and nine times. A junction end diverges from the germline sequence, so it may reflect a read error. V usage is TRBV28 and J usage is TRBJ2-1, with D unclear. The CDR3 covers 11 residues. Germline loops: CDR1 MDHEN, CDR2 SYDVKM. The CDR3 sequence is CASESYDEQFF. In DNA form, the CDR3 reads TGTGCCAGCGAATCCTACGATGAGCAGTTCTTC.

This clonotype was observed many times. This chain links TRBV7-3 with TRBJ2-6; 7 bases fit TRBD2. The CDR3 is made up of 17 amino acids. CDR1 and CDR2 from the germline V gene are SGHTA and FQGTGA. V gave up 5 bases and J gave up 0 bases; unmatched junction bases: 7. CDR3 in amino acids: CASSLKGGSSGANVLTF. CDR3 in DNA: TGTGCCAGCAGCCTCAAGGGAGGGTCCTCTGGGGCCAACGTCCTGACTTTC.

The V call is TRBV24-1, the J call TRBJ1-1; 8 nucleotides line up with TRBD1. The CDR3 covers 16 residues. The junction had 4 bases not matched to a gene; V was cut back by 1 base and J by 1 base. The germline CDR1 and CDR2 sequences are KGHDR and SFDVKD. CDR3 in DNA: TGTGCCACCAGTGATTTAGGACAGGGTTGGAACACTGAAGCTTTCTTT. This translates into CATSDLGQGWNTEAFF.

This clonotype was counted only a few times. The gene calls are TRBV2 and TRBJ2-3, with a possible D match to TRBD1 (6 bases). Trimming took off 3 bases at V and 5 bases at J, with 9 bases between the two ends. This CDR3 contains 13 residues. Germline lookup yields CDR1 SNHLY and CDR2 FYNNEI. CDR3 loop: CASSDTGLDTQYF. CDR3 nucleotide sequence: TGTGCCAGCAGTGACACAGGGTTAGATACGCAGTATTTT.

Many counts were recorded for this clonotype. The chain links TRBV7-9 to TRBJ2-3, with D possibly TRBD2 on 6 matching bases. V was shortened by 5 bases and J by 9 bases, with 18 bases between the two germline ends. This CDR3 comprises 14 residues. Germline V gene lookup returns CDR1 SEHNR and CDR2 FQNEAQ (reference sequence). The CDR3 nucleotides are TGTGCCAGCAGCCCAGCGGCGGAGGGAGGCACGCAGTATTTT. As protein: CASSPAAEGGTQYF.

This clonotype is a singleton in its sample. V and J are TRBV12-3 or TRBV12-4 and TRBJ2-2, with D tentatively TRBD1 (6 bases). Trimming stripped 5 bases from V and 1 base from J, with 8 bases between. CDR3 length equals 14 residues. The CDR3 DNA is TGTGCCAGCAGTAACAGGGTGAACACCGGGGAGCTGTTTTTT. This codes for CASSNRVNTGELFF.

There are many counts of this clonotype. This chain links TRBV20-1 with TRBJ2-3; 16 bases map to TRBD2. V dropped 3 bases and J dropped 1; count of bases not matched to a gene: 7. The germline CDR1 and CDR2 sequences are DFQATT and SNEGSKA (reference sequence). CDR3 length equals 18 residues. DNA of the CDR3: TGCAGTGCTAGCCTGGGACTAGCGGGAGGGAAGGGCACAGATACGCAGTATTTT. Residues: CSASLGLAGGKGTDTQYF.

This sequence joins TRBV2 and TRBJ2-7; weak D call: TRBD1 (5 bases). Germline V CDR1 and CDR2: SNHLY, FYNNEI. V lost 7 bases and J lost 7, with 23 bases in between. The length of the CDR3 is 15 residues. CDR3 bases: TGTGCCAGCATCCTGGGGCAATACTCCTACAATGAGCAGTACTTC. Translation: CASILGQYSYNEQYF.

The chain has TRBV20-1 and TRBJ1-1; tentative D call: TRBD1 (6 bases). CDR1 is DFQATT and CDR2 is SNEGSKA in the germline V gene (reference sequence). Trimming stripped 3 bases from V and 6 bases from J, with 14 bases between. The CDR3 sequence is 13 residues long. The CDR3 nucleotides are TGCAGTGCTAGGAGGGGGGCGGTTGCTGAAGCTTTCTTT. Protein: CSARRGAVAEAFF.

The V call is TRBV5-1, the J call TRBJ2-3; 7 nucleotides match TRBD1. The V and J ends lost 4 bases and 1 base, in that order; junction bases with no gene match: 9. The CDR3 contains 16 residues. The V gene's germline CDR1 is SGHRS and CDR2 YFSETQ. The CDR3 sequence is CASSKRQGWGTDTQYF. As DNA, the CDR3 is TGCGCCAGCAGCAAGCGACAGGGTTGGGGCACAGATACGCAGTATTTT. Full variable domain (rest looked up from reference TRBV5-1 and TRBJ2-3): KAGVTQTPRYLIKTRGQQVTLSCSPISGHRSVSWYQQTPGQGLQFLFEYFSETQRNKGNFPGRFSGRQFSNSRSEMNVSTLELGDSALYLCASSKRQGWGTDTQYFGPGTRLTVL.

This clonotype was detected a few times. This chain joins TRBV3-1 and TRBJ2-5; the match to TRBD2 covers 7 bases. This CDR3 region has 14 residues. Germline V lookup: CDR1 LGHDT, CDR2 YNNKEL (reference sequence). V shed 1 base, J shed 1 base, and the junction held 0 bases outside the gene matches. This chain's CDR3 is CASSQGTSQETQYF. CDR3 in DNA: TGTGCCAGCAGCCAAGGGACTAGCCAAGAGACCCAGTACTTC.

In regard to this clonotype: With a much larger clone just one base away, this may be a read error. The J gene is TRBJ2-4, the V gene TRBV20-1; tentative D call: TRBD2 (6 bases). Judging by the DNA end, TRBJ2-1 fits better; the J call may be wrong. Germline values: CDR1 DFQATT, CDR2 SNEGSKA (reference sequence). The CDR3 sequence is 19 residues long. The CDR3 region is CSARDRGLLGNLAKNIQFF. CDR3 coding DNA: TGCAGTGCTAGAGATAGGGGACTCCTTGGGAATCTAGCCAAAAACATTCAGTTCTTC.

This clonotype was picked up a small number of times. V is TRBV20-1 and J is TRBJ2-7, with TRBD2 matching over 7 bases. This CDR3 has 15 amino acids. From germline, CDR1 is DFQATT and CDR2 SNEGSKA (reference sequence). Trimming took 0 bases from V and 0 from J; bases not matched to a gene: 5. The CDR3: CSARDSGDPSYEQYF. DNA of the CDR3: TGCAGTGCTAGAGACAGCGGGGACCCCTCCTACGAGCAGTACTTC.

This clonotype has at least ten counts. The chain is built from TRBV5-1 and TRBJ1-4; 12 bases agree with TRBD1. This CDR3 has 21 residues. The germline CDR1 and CDR2 sequences are SGHRS and YFSETQ. J was trimmed by 0 bases and V by 7 bases; bases with no gene match: 19. The CDR3 coding sequence is TGCGCCAGCTCCCGGAAGGGACAGGGGGCACCAGCGTCTGCAACTAATGAAAAACTGTTTTTT. It translates to CASSRKGQGAPASATNEKLFF. The variable domain in full, completed from reference TRBV5-1 and TRBJ1-4, reads KAGVTQTPRYLIKTRGQQVTLSCSPISGHRSVSWYQQTPGQGLQFLFEYFSETQRNKGNFPGRFSGRQFSNSRSEMNVSTLELGDSALYLCASSRKGQGAPASATNEKLFFGSGTQLSVL.

V and J are TRBV6-6 and TRBJ1-5, with 11 bases identical to TRBD1. The V gene end was trimmed by 2 bases and the J gene end by 6 bases; junction bases not matched to a gene: 9. CDR1 and CDR2 from the germline V gene are MNHNY and SVGAGI (reference sequence). The CDR3 has 17 amino acids. CDR3 nucleotides: TGTGCCAGCAGTTACGAGGGACAGGGGGTGGCGGGTCAGCCCCAGCATTTT. Residues: CASSYEGQGVAGQPQHF.

This clonotype has more than one count but fewer than ten. Being one base from a much bigger clone, this may be a read error. The CDR3 DNA follows: TGTGCCAGCAGCCAAGTCGGGGCCAAAAACATTCAGTACTTC. This gives the protein CASSQVGAKNIQYF. The chain joins TRBV3-1 to TRBJ2-4, with D hard to call. CDR3 length: 14 residues. V gave up 1 base and J gave up 1 base, with 5 bases separating them. The V gene's germline CDR1 is LGHDT and CDR2 YNNKEL (reference sequence).